This T cell receptor (beta chain) was sequenced during a study of T-cell memory formation after mild COVID-19. Study observations and caveats: The CD4+ clones that contracted clustered mainly within CM and EM, and the CD8+ clones concentrated in EMRA.

5'RACE with constant-segment primers yielded barcoded, UMI-tagged TCR alpha and TCR beta cDNA libraries. MiXCR, applied by TCRdb to the 5' RACE reads, yields one record per CDR3 protein. The repertoire holds 190,000 or so distinct CDR3 sequences, with under 30% as singletons. This CDR3 is built from 14 residues. The germline V and J ends were trimmed by 0 bases and 3 bases, with 10 bases remaining between them. The germline CDR1 and CDR2 sequences are SGHRS and YFSETQ. In its sample, this clonotype was seen a few times. Its antigen remains unknown. Source material: PBMCs or a T cell subset sorted from them (not recorded which). The TCR was taken from an adult woman who had mild COVID-19 (a few samples of this study predate the infection). Cell type and time point are not known. This chain links TRBV5-1 with TRBJ2-7; tentative D call: TRBD1 (6 bases). The DNA for the CDR3 is TGCGCCAGCAGCTTGGAGGGCAGGGGCTACGAGCAGTACTTC. This gives the protein CASSLEGRGYEQYF.